A selection of T cell receptor beta chains follows, all from one sample in a study of long-term antiretroviral therapy in people with HIV. The data were produced by immunoSEQ multiplex PCR, yet TCRdb's version contains in-frame clones alone and is incomplete. The profile shows 17,000 or so clones, over 70% of them singletons. This specimen consisted of unsorted PBMCs, obtained around 1.2 years before starting antiretroviral therapy. These receptors originate from a man aged 25-45 years with HIV. The CDR3 runs from the conserved cysteine through the conserved F or W. The D gene is left open where the match is weak. Clone size is not always given. Where it is, it says once, few, many or a class for expanded clones.

v_call	j_call	clone_size	d_call	cdr3_aa	cdr3_nt
TRBV25-1	TRBJ2-7	once	NA	CASTGNGIRGEQYF	TGTGCCAGCACTGGGAACGGAATCCGAGGGGAGCAGTACTTC
TRBV7-9	TRBJ1-6	few	NA	CASSLGGAGNSPLHF	TGTGCCAGCAGCTTAGGGGGCGCAGGGAATTCACCCCTCCACTTT
TRBV10-3	TRBJ2-1	once	NA	CAISAGLAHNEQFF	TGTGCCATCAGTGCGGGGCTAGCCCACAATGAGCAGTTCTTC
TRBV7-9	TRBJ2-1	NA	NA	CASSLQGGTLEQFF	TGTGCCAGCAGCTTACAGGGAGGCACGCTTGAGCAGTTCTTC
TRBV12-5	TRBJ2-2	NA	TRBD1	CASGLTPTGGRWTGELFF	TGTGCTAGTGGTTTGACACCAACAGGGGGCAGGTGGACCGGGGAGCTGTTTTTT
TRBV6-6	TRBJ2-7	NA	NA	CASSYSGNLYEQYF	TGTGCCAGCAGTTACTCAGGAAACCTCTACGAGCAGTACTTC
TRBV20-1	TRBJ1-4	NA	NA	CSARRGPLLFF	TGCAGTGCTAGACGAGGCCCTTTACTGTTTTTT
TRBV4-3	TRBJ2-2	NA	NA	CASSREQTLRGGELFF	TGCGCCAGCAGCCGGGAACAAACGCTGAGAGGCGGGGAGCTGTTTTTT
TRBV27	TRBJ2-1	NA	NA	CASRLPSTGPDPVGQFF	TGTGCCAGCAGACTTCCCTCGACCGGGCCCGACCCGGTTGGGCAGTTCTTC
TRBV11-2	TRBJ2-7	NA	NA	CASSLGLGGTEQYF	TGTGCCAGCAGCTTAGGGCTCGGCGGGACCGAGCAGTACTTC
TRBV29-1	TRBJ2-3	NA	NA	CSVEVGRGDTQYF	TGCAGCGTTGAAGTCGGAAGGGGAGATACGCAGTATTTT
TRBV6-1	TRBJ1-5	NA	NA	CASSARISGLDQPQHF	TGTGCCAGCAGTGCAAGAATTTCGGGTTTAGATCAGCCCCAGCATTTT
TRBV6-1	TRBJ2-2	few	NA	CASSEWGGYSGELFF	TGTGCCAGCAGTGAGTGGGGGGGCTACTCCGGGGAGCTGTTTTTT
TRBV15	TRBJ2-2	NA	NA	CATSESRTGELFF	TGTGCCACCAGCGAGAGCAGGACCGGGGAGCTGTTTTTT